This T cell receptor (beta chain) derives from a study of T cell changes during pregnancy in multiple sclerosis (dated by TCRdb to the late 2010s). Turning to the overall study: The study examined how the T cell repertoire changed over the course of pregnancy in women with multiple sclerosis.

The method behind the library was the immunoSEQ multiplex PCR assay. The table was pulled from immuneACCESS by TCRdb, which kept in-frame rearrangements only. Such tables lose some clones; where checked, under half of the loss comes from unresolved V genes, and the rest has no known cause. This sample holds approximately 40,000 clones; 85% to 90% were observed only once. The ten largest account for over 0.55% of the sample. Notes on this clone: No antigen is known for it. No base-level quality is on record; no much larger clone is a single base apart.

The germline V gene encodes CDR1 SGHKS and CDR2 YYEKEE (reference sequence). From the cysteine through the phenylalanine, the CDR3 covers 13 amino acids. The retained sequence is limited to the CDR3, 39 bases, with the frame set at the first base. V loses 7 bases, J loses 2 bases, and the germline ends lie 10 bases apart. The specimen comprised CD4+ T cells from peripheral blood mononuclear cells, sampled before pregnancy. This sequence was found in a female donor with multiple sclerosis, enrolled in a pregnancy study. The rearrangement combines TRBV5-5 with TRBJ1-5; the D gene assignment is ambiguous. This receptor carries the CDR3 CASAWGGNQPQHF. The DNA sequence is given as TGTGCCAGCGCCTGGGGAGGCAATCAGCCCCAGCATTTT.